This entry lists 9 T cell receptor beta chains sequenced from one sample in a study of blood T cells in healthy people across ages. Combining a sample-barcoded 5' primer with a J-beta primer mix, a second PCR ran for about 7 to 12 cycles. A single record per CDR3 protein comes from TCRdb applying MiXCR to the 5' RACE reads. Here the sample spans about 640,000 distinct CDR3 sequences, 58% being singletons. Sequenced material: blood. The receptor source for this set is a man in his sixties in good health.

The chain uses TRBV21-1 and TRBJ2-1; the tabulated D call, TRBD1, remains unverified against the DNA. TRBV21-1 constitutes a pseudogene. The CDR3 loop spans 15 amino acids. CDR3 sequence: CASRRSRGPYNEQFF. CDR3 coding DNA: TGTGCCAGCAGACGAAGCCGGGGGCCCTACAATGAGCAGTTCTTC.

The rearrangement uses TRBV7-2 and TRBJ2-7; D may be TRBD1 (5 bases). CDR1 and CDR2 (germline): SGHTA, FQGNSA. The V end was cut by 1 base, the J end by 1 base, with 11 bases between. This CDR3 comprises 15 residues. CDR3 residues: CASSLVGAESYEQYF. CDR3 in DNA: TGTGCCAGCAGCTTAGTTGGGGCGGAGTCCTACGAGCAGTACTTC.

The genes are TRBV29-1 and TRBJ2-7, with D possibly TRBD2 on 6 matching bases. CDR1 is SQVTM, CDR2 ANQGSEA, per germline. V gave up 2 bases and J gave up 5 bases, with 13 bases separating them. The CDR3 totals 13 residues. CDR3 loop: CSVERGAHDEQYF. DNA of the CDR3: TGCAGCGTTGAACGCGGGGCGCATGACGAGCAGTACTTC.

This clonotype was seen a few times. The V and J genes are TRBV5-8 and TRBJ2-1; D ambiguous. CDR1 and CDR2 from the germline V gene are SGHTS and YDEGEE. V was shortened by 4 bases and J by 10 bases, with 12 bases between the two germline ends. CDR3 size: 12 residues. CDR3 amino acids: CASSQQQWEQFF. CDR3 in DNA: TGTGCCAGCAGCCAGCAACAGTGGGAGCAGTTCTTC. Using reference TRBV5-8 and TRBJ2-1 for the parts outside the CDR3, the full variable domain is EAGVTQSPTHLIKTRGQQATLRCSPISGHTSVYWYQQALGLGLQFLLWYDEGEERNRGNFPPRFSGRQFPNYSSELNVNALELEDSALYLCASSQQQWEQFFGPGTRLTVL.

V usage is TRBV6-5 and J usage is TRBJ2-5; weak D call: TRBD2 (6 bases). V dropped 2 bases and J dropped 2 bases, with 15 bases sitting between them. Germline V gene data show CDR1 as MNHEY and CDR2 as SVGAGI. There are 16 residues in the CDR3. The DNA for the CDR3 is TGTGCCAGCAGTTACACGGGGGTCGGGGCACAAGAGACCCAGTACTTC. It is translated as CASSYTGVGAQETQYF.

The table lists this clonotype with a few counts. The CDR3 nucleotides are TGCAGCGTTGACCGAGCGTCCGGGGGGGGTACAGATACGCAGTATTTT. Its protein product is CSVDRASGGGTDTQYF. The chain combines TRBV29-1 with TRBJ2-3; the match to TRBD2 covers 8 bases. This CDR3 has 16 amino acids. The junction had 11 bases not matched to a gene; V was cut back by 3 bases and J by 3 bases. Germline lookup yields CDR1 SQVTM and CDR2 ANQGSEA.

This clonotype appeared many times. V and J are TRBV28 and TRBJ1-2; unclear D gene. Germline V CDR1 and CDR2: MDHEN, SYDVKM. The CDR3 loop spans 14 amino acids. The ends were cut back, 2 bases at V and 3 bases at J, with 10 bases in the middle. This chain's CDR3 is CASSLDGAYYGYTF. The CDR3 DNA reads as TGTGCCAGCAGTTTAGACGGCGCCTACTATGGCTACACCTTC.

The chain uses TRBV7-2 and TRBJ2-1; D not resolved. The CDR3 contains 13 residues. Trimming removed 1 base at V and 6 bases at J, with 7 bases between. Germline assignment: CDR1 SGHTA and CDR2 FQGNSA. CDR3 bases: TGTGCCAGCAGCTTAGGCCCTTTCAATGAGCAGTTCTTC. Translating it yields CASSLGPFNEQFF.

The J gene is TRBJ2-7, the V gene TRBV3-1, with D perhaps matching TRBD1 or TRBD2 (7 bases each). The J call may be faulty, since TRBJ2-5 better matches the DNA end. CDR1 is LGHDT, CDR2 YNNKEL, per germline (reference sequence). This CDR3 spans 14 amino acids. The CDR3 sequence: CASSQRQGGETQYF. CDR3 DNA sequence: TGTGCCAGCAGCCAGCGACAGGGAGGGGAGACCCAGTACTTC.